The entry below gives a single TCR beta chain sequence along with its context. CDR1 and CDR2 from the germline V gene are MNHNY and SVGAGI (reference sequence). This CDR3 is 17 amino acids long. V shed 5 bases and J shed 7 bases, with 26 bases lying between them. This record belongs to a study of blood T cell repertoires in COVID-19. Looking at the study overall: The origin of the acute and convalescent COVID-19 samples was the United States, Italy and Spain.

TCRdb's table, derived via immunoSEQ multiplex PCR, lists solely in-frame clones and lacks some. Counted here are around 150,000 clones, around 84% occurring once; the ten biggest clones make up 3% to 3.5%. The chain combines TRBV6-6 with TRBJ1-2; TRBD1 is a possible D gene (6 bases). This sequence was found in a human donor with acute or convalescent COVID-19. The donor label of this sample is uncertain. Source material: peripheral blood. In DNA, the CDR3 is TGTGCCAGCAGTCCGGGGTCCGGGACAAGGCTCTCATCTGGCTACACCTTC. Protein product: CASSPGSGTRLSSGYTF.